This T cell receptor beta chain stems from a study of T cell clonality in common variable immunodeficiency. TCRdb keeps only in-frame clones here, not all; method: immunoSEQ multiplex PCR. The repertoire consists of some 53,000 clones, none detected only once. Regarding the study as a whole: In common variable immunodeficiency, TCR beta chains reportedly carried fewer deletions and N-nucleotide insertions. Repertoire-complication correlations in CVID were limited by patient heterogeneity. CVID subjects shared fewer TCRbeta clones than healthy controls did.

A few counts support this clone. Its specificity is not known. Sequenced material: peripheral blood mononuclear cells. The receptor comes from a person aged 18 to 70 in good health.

The part of the CDR3 DNA that was read is TGCAGTGCTAGAGTGACAGGGTACTATGGC. Translated, it gives CSARVTGYYG. The full CDR3 is CSARVTGYYGYTF. The rearrangement uses TRBV20-1 and TRBJ1-2, with TRBD1 matching over 7 bases. The read stops 3 residues short of the end of the CDR3; the missing end is completed from the germline J gene. Germline V gives CDR1 DFQATT, CDR2 SNEGSKA (reference sequence). Unmatched junction bases numbered 2, after V lost 1 base and J lost 3 bases. The CDR3 extends over 13 amino acids.